This T cell receptor (beta chain) originates from a study of cytomegalovirus exposure and HLA in healthy donors. The PCR ran on 60 Vbeta and 13 Jbeta primers. Repertoires were generated with immunoSEQ multiplex PCR, while TCRdb's copy carries only in-frame clones and drops some. The sample shows 100,000 to 150,000 clones, 81% of them seen only once. Trimming removed 2 bases from V and 2 bases from J; junction bases left unmatched: 2. Germline V gives CDR1 SGHRS, CDR2 YFSETQ. This CDR3 is built from 14 residues. The TCR originated in a man between 18 and 35 years old in good health and CMV-seronegative. The chain couples TRBV5-1 to TRBJ2-7, with 9 bases matching TRBD2. Sequenced input: PBMCs. The CDR3 coding sequence is TGCGCCAGCAGCTTCCTAGCGGGGACCTACGAGCAGTACTTC. Protein sequence: CASSFLAGTYEQYF.